The 2 T cell receptor beta chains listed next were all sequenced from one sample in a study of blood T cell repertoires in COVID-19. This table comes from immunoSEQ multiplex PCR, and its TCRdb copy is limited to in-frame clones, with some not included. The repertoire has tens of thousands of clones, about 86% of them found once; the top ten carry 20% to 25%. Sequencing was carried out using peripheral blood. These receptors originate from a woman aged 80 or older in a cohort sampled during active or convalescent COVID-19.

The rearrangement joins TRBV3-1 (or the pseudogene TRBV3-2) to TRBJ2-1; 7 bases are a match to TRBD1. From germline, CDR1 is LGHDT and CDR2 YNNKEL (reference sequence). The CDR3 loop spans 15 amino acids. V trimming: 5 bases; J trimming: 9 bases; junction bases outside the gene matches: 13. The CDR3 sequence is CASSSLGTDIGEQFF. CDR3 nucleotides: TGTGCCAGCAGCAGCTTAGGGACAGACATTGGTGAGCAGTTCTTC.

The genes are TRBV11-2 and TRBJ1-1; weak D call: TRBD1 (6 bases). CDR3 length: 14 amino acids. Trimming took off 5 bases at V and 3 bases at J, with 13 bases between the two ends. CDR1 and CDR2 from the germline V gene are SGHAT and FQNNGV. This chain's CDR3 is CASSKQGAHTEAFF. CDR3 nucleotides: TGTGCCAGCAGCAAACAGGGCGCGCACACTGAAGCTTTCTTT.